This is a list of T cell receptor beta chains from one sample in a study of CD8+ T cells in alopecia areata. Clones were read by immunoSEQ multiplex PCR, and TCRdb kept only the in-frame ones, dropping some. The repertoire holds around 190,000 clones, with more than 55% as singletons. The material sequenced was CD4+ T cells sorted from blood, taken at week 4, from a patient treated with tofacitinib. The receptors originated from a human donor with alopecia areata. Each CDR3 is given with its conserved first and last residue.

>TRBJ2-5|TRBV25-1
CASSAHRGPETQYF
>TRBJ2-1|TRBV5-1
CASSGGLAGAELFF
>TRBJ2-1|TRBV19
CASSIARSNEQFF
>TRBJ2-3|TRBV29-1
CSVESGRGTDTQYF
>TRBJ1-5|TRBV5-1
CASSLVGGNQPQHF
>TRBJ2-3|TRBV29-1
CSVGPSDTQYF
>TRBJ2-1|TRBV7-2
CASSTSSVAYNEQFF
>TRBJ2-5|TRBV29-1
CSVSGGRQETQYF
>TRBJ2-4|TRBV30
CACDLGGNIQYF
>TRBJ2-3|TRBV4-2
CASSQDWGQGQDTQYF
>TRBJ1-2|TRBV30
CAWREPGTHGYTF
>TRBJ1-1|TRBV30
CACDPRNTEAFF
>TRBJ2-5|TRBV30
CAWTGSPGGETQYF
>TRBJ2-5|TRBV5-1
CASSFRGAQETQYF
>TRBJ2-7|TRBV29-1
CSVEDRRYEQYF
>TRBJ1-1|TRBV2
CASSYDRDTEAFF
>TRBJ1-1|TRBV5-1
CASSLDLGHGEAFF
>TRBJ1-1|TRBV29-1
CSVLHLNTEAFF
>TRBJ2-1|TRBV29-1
CSVDPSLAGGTAIEQFF
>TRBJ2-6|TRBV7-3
CASSLLGTATF
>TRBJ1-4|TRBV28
CASRTDEKLFF
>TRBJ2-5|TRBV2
CASIQEGETQYF
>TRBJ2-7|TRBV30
CAWGLAGVEQYF
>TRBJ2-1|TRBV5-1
CASSRQTSYNEQFF
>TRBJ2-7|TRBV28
CASTSPGRLYEQYF
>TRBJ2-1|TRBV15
CATSRDHGLSGDEQFF
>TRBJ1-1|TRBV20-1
CSARGTEAFF
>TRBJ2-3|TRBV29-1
CSVPVLGSSGRGGDTQYF
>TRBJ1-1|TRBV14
CASSQQRNTEAFF
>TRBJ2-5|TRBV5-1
CASSLEGTGSWETQYF
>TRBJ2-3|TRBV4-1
CASSQEGLTSTDTQYF
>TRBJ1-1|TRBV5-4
CASSPRTGGARTEAFF
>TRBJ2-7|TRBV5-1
CASSTDGTSDYEQYF
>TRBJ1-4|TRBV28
CASSQRQGPNEKLFF
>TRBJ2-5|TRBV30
CAWSADTGWKTQYF
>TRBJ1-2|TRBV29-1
CSVVAYGNYGYTF
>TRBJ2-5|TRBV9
CASSVARQETQYF
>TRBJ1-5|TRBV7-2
CASSLALTGGSNQPQHF
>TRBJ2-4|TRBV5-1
CASSFGQALAKNIQYF
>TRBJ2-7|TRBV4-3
CASSFRTGSHEQYF
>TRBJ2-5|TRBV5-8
CASSWTAQYF
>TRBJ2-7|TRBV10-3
CAIIASPGYEQYF
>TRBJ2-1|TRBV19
CASSTKGAGRNEQFF
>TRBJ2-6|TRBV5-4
CASSHAGTRSGANVLTF
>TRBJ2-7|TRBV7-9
CASSSPYEQYF
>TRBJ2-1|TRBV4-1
CASKVGTSGTLNEQFF
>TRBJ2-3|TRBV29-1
CSVGLAGTDTQYF
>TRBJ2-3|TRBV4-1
CASRRVAGTRTDTQYF
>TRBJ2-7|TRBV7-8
CASSLDLSYEQYF
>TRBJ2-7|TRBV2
CASARRSEQYF
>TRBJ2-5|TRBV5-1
CASSSPGTGGGETQYF
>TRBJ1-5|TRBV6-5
CASSSSGGLYQPQHF
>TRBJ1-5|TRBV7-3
CASSLTRDQPQHF
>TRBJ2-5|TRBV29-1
CSGTGTSGRKTQYF
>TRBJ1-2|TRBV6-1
CASSRDPLGEGYTF
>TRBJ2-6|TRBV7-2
CASTISRGGANVLTF
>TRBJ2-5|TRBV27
CASSEIGETQYF
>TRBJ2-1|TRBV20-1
CSATEHNEQFF
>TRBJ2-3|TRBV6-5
CASSSYLNTQYF
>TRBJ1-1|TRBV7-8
CASSDRTGGVGEAFF